This TCR beta chain was retrieved from a study of T cell clonotyping in hematopoietic cell transplantation. V lost 4 bases, J lost 1 base, and 10 bases lay in between. The CDR3 runs to 14 residues. The germline CDR1 and CDR2 sequences are MNHEY and SVGAGI. Libraries were prepared by immunoSEQ multiplex PCR; TCRdb keeps only in-frame clonotypes and omits some of them. The sample yields roughly 29,000 clones, 60% to 80% seen once. Described time point: recipient sample about 28 days before transplant, after cytoreduction. The chain employs TRBV6-5 and TRBJ2-5; D might be TRBD1 (5 bases). The sequence came from a man aged 45 to 65 with myelodysplastic syndrome. Some clones in this sample may be carry-over from other donors' samples. The sample here was peripheral blood mononuclear cells, taken before stem cell transplant. CDR3 nucleotides: TGTGCCAGCAGTTTAAAGACAGTCCAAGAGACCCAGTACTTC. It translates to CASSLKTVQETQYF.